This TCR beta chain comes out of a study of blood T cell repertoires in COVID-19. Study background: COVID-19 samples, acute and convalescent, were from the United States, Italy and Spain.

Per the original methods: The assay estimated nucleated cells by amplifying reference gene primers. Sequencing used immunoSEQ multiplex PCR; TCRdb keeps in-frame clones, though not all of them. The V and J calls and clone size come from that table; D and trimming were worked out from the DNA. The sample comprises under 350,000 clones, around 90% of which are singletons, and about 7% rests with the top ten. Recruited during active infection, patients (from Seattle) were subsequently followed longitudinally. The CDR3 consists of 14 residues. V shed 3 bases and J 6 bases; nucleotides not matched to a gene: 3. Germline V gives CDR1 LGHDT, CDR2 YNNKEL (reference sequence).

The sequencing input was peripheral blood. This sequence originates from a woman in her 30s with COVID-19, enrolled during active disease. The V and J genes are TRBV3-1 (or the pseudogene TRBV3-2) and TRBJ2-2; TRBD2 matches at 8 bases. The chain's CDR3 is CASSHRTSSGELFF. The CDR3, as DNA: TGTGCCAGCAGCCATCGGACTAGCTCCGGGGAGCTGTTTTTT.